This T cell receptor beta chain was observed in a study of blood T cell repertoires in COVID-19. About the study: COVID-19 samples from acute and convalescent phases originated in the United States, Italy and Spain.

In the authors' workflow: Reference gene primers were amplified, and this amplification served to estimate nucleated cell counts. Here immunoSEQ multiplex PCR was the method, and the copy in TCRdb shows in-frame clones only, minus some. V and J calls plus clone size are reproduced from that table; the DNA served to infer D and trimming. The profile shows around 130,000 clones, roughly nine tenths of them singletons. CDR3 length: 15 residues. Germline trimming cut 7 bases from V and 1 base from J; bases unmatched to any gene: 7. The germline gives CDR1 MNHEY, CDR2 SMNVEV (reference sequence). This TCR was recovered from a man between 65 and 80 years old with active or convalescent COVID-19. Sequenced input: peripheral blood. The rearrangement links TRBV27 to TRBJ1-1, with 9 nucleotides matching TRBD1. CDR3 nucleotides: TGTGCCAGCAACAGTCCGGACAGGGGGAACACTGAAGCTTTCTTT. It codes for CASNSPDRGNTEAFF.